The entry that follows covers one T cell receptor beta chain sequence. The specificity of this receptor is unknown. Base qualities are not recorded, but no much larger clone differs from it by a single base. These data originate in a study of cytomegalovirus exposure and HLA in healthy donors (dated by TCRdb to 2016 to 2017). Concerning the study at large: According to an earlier analysis of 587 of the donors, about 179 million T cells yielded 100 million or so unique TCR beta sequences and less than 300 Gb of sequence data. Among about 410 genotyped donors of the cohort, an average of about 220,000 unique TCR beta nucleotide sequences was sequenced per donor, of which about 20% were non-productive. In addition to the first cohort of 650 to 800 subjects, a separate validation cohort of some 120 different subjects was used. All discovery cohort repertoires had been generated on a single sequencing platform. The study combined high-throughput TCR immunosequencing, statistical association of individual TCRs with disease status, and machine learning to predict cytomegalovirus infection status. The number of donors typed differed by locus, with 629-630 for A, B, C, DRB1 and DQB1, roughly 520 for DQA1, about 610 for DPA1, and 450 to 480 for DPB1. An early release that covered about 600 HLA-typed donors contained around 330 gigabases of sequencing data and around 80 million unique TCR sequences. HLA typing included class I and class II loci at four-digit resolution. About five DR-DQ haplotypes were treated as single units for association and clustering because of strong linkage in the cohort. Using immunosequencing, the study profiled T cell repertoires from 500 to 800 subjects and related those repertoires to cytomegalovirus serostatus. Donor age, sex, ethnicity and CMV serostatus were compiled alongside the repertoire data. The study aimed to test whether signatures of past pathogen exposure could be identified by cataloging public T cell receptors. A later analysis re-analyzed previously published TCR beta repertoires from approximately 700 donors and added high-resolution HLA genotyping to study TCR occurrence patterns. The later analysis used no new phenotypic data to find candidate immune exposures, relying instead on TCR beta sequences and their occurrence across donors. To decide whether each TCR beta V gene segment behaved as functional or pseudogenic, an earlier analysis of fewer than 750 of the donors relied on high-throughput TCR beta sequencing. In a later genetic analysis, genome-wide SNP genotypes for about 55% of the roughly 670 donors were used, and that subset was treated as a discovery cohort. Of the roughly 390 genotyped donors, approximately 83% fell in the genetic ancestry cluster associated with self-reported Caucasian donors.

To prepare the library, the immunoSEQ multiplex PCR assay was applied. For the multiplex PCR, a mixture combining 60 forward primers for TCR Vbeta segments and 13 reverse primers for TCR Jbeta segments was used. The CDR3 region of rearranged TCR beta genes was amplified from genomic DNA by a multiplex PCR assay. Amplified TCR beta libraries were sequenced as 87-base-pair reads on the Illumina HiSeq System. The authors' pipeline ran thus. Across the 670 or so repertoires, a later analysis counted tens of millions of unique TCR beta chains, some 11 million of which were shared by at least two donors. Raw reads were error-corrected and collapsed into unique sequences with a nearest-neighbor algorithm that merged closely related sequences to remove PCR and sequencing errors. V, D and J gene segments were assigned by aligning CDR3 sequences to IMGT reference sequences. For a sequence to be retained, a match of at least six nucleotides was required to both a V gene segment and a J gene segment. Rearrangements were called productive when the CDR3 lacked stop codons and stayed in frame with V and J; all others were non-productive. Following IMGT convention, CDR3 was defined as the stretch from the second conserved V-encoded cysteine up to the conserved J-encoded phenylalanine. The earlier analysis of approximately 500 of the donors excluded sequences that lacked an unambiguous match to a single V gene segment. In an earlier analysis of a few hundred of the donors, V segments were called functional above 56.7% productive rearrangements and were called segregating when the between-donor standard deviation exceeded 5%. A statistical classification framework was built to diagnose cytomegalovirus status from the catalog of TCR beta chain sequences. In a later analysis, V and J genes were assigned by comparing TCR nucleotide sequences against IMGT/GENE-DB human TR gene sequences. The TCRdist pipeline was used in a later analysis to assign CDR3 sequences and most-parsimonious VDJ recombination scenarios. In a later analysis, each TCR beta chain was defined by its CDR3 amino acid sequence together with its V-gene family, and reads lacking a unique V-gene family were excluded. A later analysis removed 500 to 650 highly shared, low-generation-probability nucleotide sequences to deal with suspected cross-contamination and a sequencing artifact. A later analysis calculated a clonal expansion index for each public chain from normalized within-repertoire ranks of inferred template counts. A later analysis computed generation probabilities with a VDJ recombination model fitted to out-of-frame rearrangements, and checked the results against IGoR. A later analysis scored TCR-TCR, TCR-HLA and TCR-CMV co-occurrence with hypergeometric tests, applying a repertoire-size bias correction to TCR pairs. In a later analysis, false discovery rates were estimated by permuting HLA or CMV assignments 20 times. A later analysis grouped co-occurring TCRs with DBSCAN, adding TCRdist sequence similarity when clustering within HLA-allele-positive subsets. Repertoires with fewer than 30,000 or more than 120,000 public chains were left out of co-occurrence clustering, as were about 5 repertoires with anomalous nucleotide sharing. TCRdb's version of the immuneACCESS table is confined to in-frame rearrangements and falls short of the full clone set. An unresolved V gene accounts for under half of the shortfall where checked; the remainder is of unknown origin. The V and J calls and clone size are taken from that table; D and trimming were inferred from the DNA. In all, the sample holds around 140,000 clones, and about four fifths of those were seen once. The ten largest clones capture about 5% of the sample.

Findings and caveats that apply to the study as a whole: A cluster of highly shared sequence variants was judged likely to be a technical artifact of the sequencing pipeline. Sequencing depth was assumed to be roughly uniform across donors in the presence/absence analyses, though that assumption may not hold. A further reported finding was that TCR beta sequences accurately predicted the HLA-A and HLA-B alleles for most subjects in the first cohort. Approximately 18 rarely observed V segments, including chromosome 9 orphons, were excluded from the earlier analysis of about 500 of the donors because counts were too low. In a later analysis, several top co-occurrence clusters were reported to appear linked to parvovirus B19, influenza, CMV and Epstein-Barr virus. Because HLA typing was unavailable for some donors at each locus, only the typed subset was used in association tests. A few of the identified cytomegalovirus-associated TCR beta chains were confirmed in vitro to be specific for cytomegalovirus antigens. The cohort was sequenced for TCR beta chains only, and without alpha or paired-chain data the features that could be detected were limited. A later analysis found that TCR association rates varied across HLA loci, with DRB1 alleles showing the most associated TCRs and HLA-C alleles the fewest. Assigning TCR associations to individual alleles was difficult when HLA alleles, especially DR and DQ, strongly co-occurred. Correlated functional status among segregating V segments might be attributable to linkage disequilibrium, but an unknown experimental factor could not be ruled out. It was suggested by the authors that the approach could potentially be generalized to other disease states and immunological phenotypes. In an earlier analysis of some 540 of the donors, most TCR beta V segments appeared in productive rearrangements about 90% or about 30% of the time, broadly matching IMGT annotations. In a later analysis, 16,951 TCR beta sequences were associated with specific HLA alleles at a false discovery rate of 0.05. The classifier was reported to diagnose cytomegalovirus status with high specificity and sensitivity in both the original cohort and the validation cohort. A later genetic analysis associated a missense DCLRE1C variant with V-gene and J-gene trimming of TCR beta chains, and an independent cohort replicated the association. The study gave a list of under 200 TCR beta chains associated with cytomegalovirus. While some public TCRs were present in many individuals, most TCR sequences turned up only very rarely across donors. The only immune exposure information available for the cohort was CMV serostatus. In a later genetic analysis, fewer N-insertions in productive TCRs were reported among donors in an Asian-associated ancestry cluster than the roughly 700-donor mean. Compared with equally common non-associated chains, HLA-associated TCR beta chains in a later analysis were more clonally expanded and had lower generation probabilities. In a later analysis, most CMV-associated TCR beta chains were found to appear HLA-restricted, with HLA associations seemingly driven largely by CMV exposure.

In total, just over 650 healthy bone marrow donors made up the cohort. At the time of sampling, every cohort member was nominally healthy, though immune exposures that went unrecorded were likely present. The donor was CMV seronegative and belonged to the group of 352 seronegative cohort members. A peripheral blood sample was collected from each donor, and TCR beta sequencing was performed on peripheral blood mononuclear cells. Genomic DNA extraction from the blood cell samples was performed with the Qiagen DNeasy Blood Extraction Kit. The sample taken for sequencing was PBMCs. This TCR was recovered from a man in his forties in good health and CMV-seronegative.

The CDR3 here reads CASSLRGTDTQYF. The DNA reads as follows: TGTGCCAGCAGTTTGAGGGGGACAGATACGCAGTATTTT. The V and J genes are TRBV6-5 and TRBJ2-3; the D region possibly corresponds to TRBD1 (6 bases align). Relative to germline, V is 4 bases shorter and J is 3 bases shorter, with 8 bases between their ends. The germline V gene specifies MNHEY as CDR1 and SVGAGI as CDR2. CDR3 length: 13 amino acids, cysteine to phenylalanine. Only the CDR3 region is kept as DNA, spanning 39 bases read in frame from base 1.